The clone carrying this T cell receptor (beta chain) has just one count. This specimen comes from a study of pediatric ulcerative colitis. This table comes from immunoSEQ multiplex PCR, and its TCRdb copy is limited to in-frame clones, with some not included. The sample has approximately 60,000 clones; roughly 90% are singletons. The CDR3 runs 17 residues. Trimming removed 2 bases from V and 0 bases from J, with 15 bases in between. The V gene's germline CDR1 is SGDLS and CDR2 YYNGEE. The genes are TRBV9 and TRBJ1-3; a weak D match, TRBD1 (6 bases). This clonotype was sampled from a boy aged 5 to 17 with severe ulcerative colitis. Sequenced material: blood. In DNA form, the CDR3 reads TGTGCCAGCAGCGTGACGGGGGGCTCATACTCTGGAAACACCATATATTTT. Its protein product is CASSVTGGSYSGNTIYF.